Below, 26 T cell receptor beta chains from the same sample are listed, as sequenced in a study of T cells in Graves' hyperthyroidism and ophthalmopathy. TCR beta CDR3 regions were amplified from RNA transcripts. When the TCR CDR3 underwent first-round RT-PCR, the HTBI primer set was used. TCRdb reanalysed the multiplex PCR reads using MiXCR and keeps one entry per CDR3 protein. The table shows more than 500,000 distinct CDR3 sequences, with 14% occurring only once. The source material was blood. These receptor sequences come from a woman in her 40s with Graves' hyperthyroidism.

This clonotype was seen more than once but under ten times. V usage is TRBV28 and J usage is TRBJ2-3; no clear D. V was pared by 5 bases and J by 9 bases, with 9 bases between. Germline CDR1 is MDHEN and CDR2 is SYDVKM. The CDR3 is 11 residues long. The CDR3 loop reads CASSPGWTQYF. CDR3 DNA sequence: TGTGCCAGCAGTCCCGGGTGGACGCAGTATTTT. Complete variable domain (other parts from reference TRBV28 and TRBJ2-3): DVKVTQSSRYLVKRTGEKVFLECVQDMDHENMFWYRQDPGLGLRLIYFSYDVKMKEKGDIPEGYSVSREKKERFSLILESASTNQTSMYLCASSPGWTQYFGPGTRLTVL.

This clonotype was recorded at least ten times. The chain joins TRBV7-9 to TRBJ2-5, with D possibly being TRBD2 (6 bases). Germline CDR1 SEHNR, CDR2 FQNEAQ (reference sequence). Trimming cost V 8 bases and J 4 bases, with 11 bases left between them. The CDR3 extends over 12 amino acids. The CDR3 bases are TGTGCCAGCTCGGGAGTCCTAGAGACCCAGTACTTC. This translates into CASSGVLETQYF.

The table lists this clonotype with many counts. The J gene is TRBJ2-5, the V gene TRBV29-1; the match to TRBD1 covers 10 bases. Germline CDR1 reads SQVTM; CDR2 reads ANQGSEA. The J segment lost 5 bases and the V segment lost 6 bases, leaving 12 bases of the junction unmatched. CDR3 length: 15 amino acids. The CDR3 region is CSVVTGGAGTETQYF. The CDR3 DNA sequence: TGCAGCGTAGTGACAGGGGGCGCCGGAACCGAGACCCAGTACTTC.

This clonotype was recorded a few times. V and J are TRBV7-6 and TRBJ2-1; the match to TRBD2 covers 9 bases. V trimming: 1 base; J trimming: 6 bases; junction bases outside the gene matches: 4. Germline lookup yields CDR1 SGHVS and CDR2 FNYEAQ. The CDR3 spans 15 residues. CDR3 sequence reads: CASSLGPREGNEQFF. The CDR3 bases are TGTGCCAGCAGCTTAGGTCCGCGGGAGGGCAATGAGCAGTTCTTC.

This clonotype was detected a few times. The V gene is TRBV18, the J gene TRBJ2-6, with TRBD1 matching over 7 bases. In germline, CDR1 is KGHSH, CDR2 LQKENI. CDR3 length equals 17 residues. Trimming took 2 bases from V and 0 from J; bases not matched to a gene: 4. In nucleotides, the CDR3 is TGTGCCAGCTCACCAGGGACAGTATACTCTGGGGCCAACGTCCTGACTTTC. Translating it yields CASSPGTVYSGANVLTF.

The chain employs TRBV12-3 or TRBV12-4 and TRBJ2-7; D may be TRBD1 (7 bases). The CDR3 is 14 residues long. Trimming took off 5 bases at V and 5 bases at J, with 16 bases between the two ends. CDR3 bases: TGTGCCAGCAGTCCCCAGGGGGGAATCAACGAGCAGTACTTC. Protein product: CASSPQGGINEQYF.

This clonotype occurred many times. The chain joins TRBV28 to TRBJ2-3; 7 bases line up with TRBD2. The CDR3 has 15 residues. CDR1 and CDR2 from the germline V gene are MDHEN and SYDVKM. Germline trimming cut 5 bases from V and 0 bases from J; bases unmatched to any gene: 5. CDR3 DNA sequence: TGTGCCAGCAGTCAGCGCGGGAGAAGCACAGATACGCAGTATTTT. This translates into CASSQRGRSTDTQYF.

Comments on this clonotype: This may be a read error: a much more frequent sequence differs by one nucleotide. The rearrangement links TRBV6-2 or TRBV6-3 to TRBJ2-3; 11 bases fit TRBD2. After removal of 5 bases from V and 3 bases from J, the junction contained 7 bases not matched to a gene. Per germline, CDR1 MNHEY and CDR2 SVGEGT. This CDR3 has 16 amino acids. This chain's CDR3 is CASSVTSGSGTDTQYF. The CDR3, as DNA: TGTGCCAGCAGTGTAACTAGCGGGAGTGGGACAGATACGCAGTATTTT.

This clonotype was recorded many times. The chain joins TRBV6-1 to TRBJ2-7; D is ambiguous. Germline CDR1 and CDR2: MNHNS and SASEGT. The CDR3 is 15 residues long. The ends were cut back, 6 bases at V and 1 base at J, with 16 bases in the middle. The DNA of the CDR3 is TGTGCCAGCAGCTTTGGTGAGAGACCTTCCTACGAGCAGTACTTC. Its translation: CASSFGERPSYEQYF.

This clonotype came up a few times. The CDR3 DNA follows: TGCGCCAGCAGCTTGTACGTAGACAGGGAGGACGAGCAGTACTTC. Protein product: CASSLYVDREDEQYF. This rearrangement joins TRBV5-1 to TRBJ2-7; tentative D call: TRBD1 (7 bases). The length of the CDR3 is 15 residues. Germline V CDR1 and CDR2: SGHRS, YFSETQ. Trimming removed 1 base from V and 5 bases from J, with 16 bases in between. Together with reference TRBV5-1 and TRBJ2-7, the CDR3 gives the full variable domain: KAGVTQTPRYLIKTRGQQVTLSCSPISGHRSVSWYQQTPGQGLQFLFEYFSETQRNKGNFPGRFSGRQFSNSRSEMNVSTLELGDSALYLCASSLYVDREDEQYFGPGTRLTVT.

This clonotype was counted many times. The rearrangement joins TRBV2 to TRBJ1-6; 10 bases agree with TRBD1. The CDR3 length is 13 residues. The J segment lost 9 bases and the V segment lost 7 bases, leaving 3 bases of the junction unmatched. Germline CDR1 is SNHLY and CDR2 is FYNNEI. CDR3: CASKGQGSSPLHF. The CDR3 DNA reads as TGTGCCAGCAAGGGACAGGGGAGTTCACCCCTCCACTTT.

This clonotype was observed many times. In DNA form, the CDR3 reads TGCAGTGCTAAACAGGGACCCAAGTCCTACGAGCAGTACTTC. Amino acid sequence: CSAKQGPKSYEQYF. V gene TRBV20-1 combines with J gene TRBJ2-7; tentatively, D is TRBD1 (6 bases). CDR1 and CDR2 from the germline V gene are DFQATT and SNEGSKA (reference sequence). CDR3 length: 14 amino acids. V dropped 4 bases and J dropped 1 base, with 14 bases sitting between them.

There are a few counts of this clonotype. The chain carries TRBV19 and TRBJ2-7, with D hard to call. CDR3 length: 15 amino acids. Germline V CDR1 and CDR2: LNHDA, SQIVND (reference sequence). With 4 bases removed from V and 0 bases from J, the gap between germline ends came to 13 bases. CDR3 region: CASSKDPKASYEQYF. The CDR3 nucleotides are TGTGCCAGTAGTAAGGACCCAAAGGCCTCCTACGAGCAGTACTTC.

V is TRBV27 and J is TRBJ2-4; D could derive from TRBD1 or TRBD2 (5 bases each). Trimming took 4 bases from V and 3 from J, leaving 19 bases between them. The CDR3 loop spans 17 amino acids. Germline values: CDR1 MNHEY, CDR2 SMNVEV (reference sequence). CDR3 sequence (DNA): TGTGCCAGCAGTTCTCGACCCCCTTATGGGGGCAAAAACATTCAGTACTTC. Residues: CASSSRPPYGGKNIQYF.

This clonotype came up many times. The rearrangement links TRBV20-1 to TRBJ2-7, with D possibly matching TRBD2 (6 bases). The CDR3 totals 14 residues. Germline V lookup: CDR1 DFQATT, CDR2 SNEGSKA (reference sequence). Trimming removed 4 bases at V and 6 bases at J, with 19 bases between. CDR3 protein: CSANTASEGLEQYF. DNA of the CDR3: TGCAGTGCTAATACAGCGTCGGAGGGCCTCGAGCAGTACTTC.

The chain links TRBV20-1 to TRBJ1-5; 7 bases are a match to TRBD1. V lost 6 bases to trimming and J lost 6 bases; unmatched junction nucleotides: 11. CDR1 DFQATT and CDR2 SNEGSKA come from the germline V gene (reference sequence). The CDR3 runs 14 residues. The CDR3 reads CSAKTGTASQPQHF. The CDR3 bases are TGCAGTGCCAAAACCGGGACAGCGTCTCAGCCCCAGCATTTT.

The chain is built from TRBV7-8 and TRBJ2-7, with TRBD1 identical over 7 bases. The CDR3 is made up of 14 amino acids. The trim removed 8 bases at V and 2 bases at J, leaving 9 bases unmatched. Germline V gene lookup returns CDR1 SGHVS and CDR2 FQNEAQ. The CDR3 DNA follows: TGTGCCAGCGGCCCGGGACAGCAGGCCTACGAGCAGTACTTC. Translated, it gives CASGPGQQAYEQYF.

The V gene is TRBV28, the J gene TRBJ2-4, with D uncertain. There are 12 residues in the CDR3. CDR1 and CDR2 (germline): MDHEN, SYDVKM. Trimming removed 7 bases at V and 6 bases at J, with 10 bases between. CDR3 amino acids: CASTGRLNIQYF. The DNA for the CDR3 is TGTGCCAGCACCGGACGTCTAAACATTCAGTACTTC.

This clonotype was detected only a few times. Compared with germline, one end of the junction differs, possibly owing to a read error. V and J are TRBV13 and TRBJ1-1; tentatively, D is TRBD1 (5 bases). Germline CDR1 reads PRHDT; CDR2 reads FYEKMQ (reference sequence). The CDR3 has 16 amino acids. CDR3 amino acids: CTSSLGFRQGDTEAFF. The CDR3 nucleotides are TGTACCAGCAGCTTAGGCTTTCGGCAGGGAGACACTGAAGCTTTCTTT.

This clonotype was picked up many times. The chain recombines TRBV7-9 with TRBJ2-5; 12 bases map to TRBD2. V dropped 5 bases and J dropped 8; count of bases not matched to a gene: 9. The length of the CDR3 is 15 residues. Germline V gene data show CDR1 as SEHNR and CDR2 as FQNEAQ (reference sequence). This CDR3 reads CASSLTTSGSHTQYF. CDR3 nucleotide sequence: TGTGCCAGCAGCCTAACGACTAGCGGGAGTCACACCCAGTACTTC.

This clonotype showed up just a few times. V and J are TRBV5-1 and TRBJ2-3; maybe TRBD2 (6 bases). This CDR3 contains 17 residues. Trimming shortened V by 0 bases and J by 3 bases, and 17 bases separated the two germline ends. The germline V gene encodes CDR1 SGHRS and CDR2 YFSETQ. For the CDR3, the DNA is TGCGCCAGCAGCTTGGCTGAGGCGGGGTATAGGACAGATACGCAGTATTTT. Translating it yields CASSLAEAGYRTDTQYF.

The gene calls are TRBV15 and TRBJ2-1; TRBD1 might be the D (5 bases). Trimming shortened V by 0 bases and J by 4 bases, and 10 bases separated the two germline ends. The germline gives CDR1 LNHNV, CDR2 YYDKDF (reference sequence). CDR3 length equals 15 residues. CDR3 sequence reads: CATSRDRGGYNEQFF. The CDR3 DNA reads as TGTGCCACCAGCAGAGATAGGGGTGGGTACAATGAGCAGTTCTTC.

The chain combines TRBV25-1 with TRBJ2-7; no definite D call. The CDR3 length is 15 residues. The germline V gene has CDR1 MGHDK and CDR2 SYGVNS. Trimming stripped 3 bases from V and 1 base from J, with 13 bases between. The CDR3 DNA reads as TGTGCCAGCAGTGACTCTGGAGAACGGTCCTACGAGCAGTACTTC. Translation gives CASSDSGERSYEQYF.

The chain links TRBV18 to TRBJ2-5, with D hard to call. The CDR3 consists of 12 residues. Germline loops: CDR1 KGHSH, CDR2 LQKENI. V lost 6 bases, J lost 0 bases, and 5 bases lay in between. The chain's CDR3 is CASSRNQETQYF. The CDR3 DNA sequence: TGTGCCAGCTCGCGGAACCAAGAGACCCAGTACTTC.

This clonotype was counted ten times or more. This chain uses TRBV2 with TRBJ1-2; 8 nucleotides match TRBD1. CDR1 SNHLY and CDR2 FYNNEI come from the germline V gene. The CDR3 contains 14 residues. V shed 0 bases, J shed 6 bases, and the junction held 3 bases outside the gene matches. DNA of the CDR3: TGTGCCAGCAGTGAAGCGTGGACAGGGCATGGCTACACCTTC. It is translated as CASSEAWTGHGYTF. Based on the CDR3 plus reference TRBV2 and TRBJ1-2, the full variable domain is EPEVTQTPSHQVTQMGQEVILRCVPISNHLYFYWYRQILGQKVEFLVSFYNNEISEKSEIFDDQFSVERPDGSNFTLKIRSTKLEDSAMYFCASSEAWTGHGYTFGSGTRLTVV.

To note about this clonotype: This sequence may be a read error, since a much larger clone differs from it by one base. J is TRBJ2-7 and V is TRBV6-2 or TRBV6-3; D is perhaps TRBD1 (6 bases). Germline V CDR1 and CDR2: MNHEY, SVGEGT. The CDR3 has 14 amino acids. Trimming took 11 bases from V and 0 from J, leaving 17 bases between them. Here the CDR3 DNA reads TGTGCCGGCACCGACGACAGGCTCTCCTACGAGCAGTACTTC. Amino acid sequence: CAGTDDRLSYEQYF.